The present TCR beta chain was sequenced within a study of a mutant IDH1 vaccine in newly diagnosed glioma. Time point of the sample: week 11, during vaccination. A 20-mer mutant IDH1 peptide at 300 ug was injected subcutaneously with topical imiquimod. Only in-frame clones appear in the TCRdb table, and some are missing; sequencing was by immunoSEQ multiplex PCR. Among tens of thousands of clones listed, 70% were seen once. Germline CDR1 is SGHRS and CDR2 is YFSETQ. The junction had 13 bases not matched to a gene; V was cut back by 4 bases and J by 7 bases. The CDR3 runs to 16 residues. Comments on this clone: Antigen unknown.

This clonotype was obtained from a man aged 18 to 35 with glioma. Some clones in this sample may be carry-over from other donors' samples. The chain employs TRBV5-1 and TRBJ2-4; 8 nucleotides align to TRBD1. The starting material was peripheral blood mononuclear cells (PBMCs), obtained from a glioma patient whose treatment included an IDH1 peptide vaccine. CDR3 sequence (DNA): TGCGCCAGCAGCCAACAGGCGGCAGGGGGCCCCAACATTCAGTACTTC. Translation gives CASSQQAAGGPNIQYF.